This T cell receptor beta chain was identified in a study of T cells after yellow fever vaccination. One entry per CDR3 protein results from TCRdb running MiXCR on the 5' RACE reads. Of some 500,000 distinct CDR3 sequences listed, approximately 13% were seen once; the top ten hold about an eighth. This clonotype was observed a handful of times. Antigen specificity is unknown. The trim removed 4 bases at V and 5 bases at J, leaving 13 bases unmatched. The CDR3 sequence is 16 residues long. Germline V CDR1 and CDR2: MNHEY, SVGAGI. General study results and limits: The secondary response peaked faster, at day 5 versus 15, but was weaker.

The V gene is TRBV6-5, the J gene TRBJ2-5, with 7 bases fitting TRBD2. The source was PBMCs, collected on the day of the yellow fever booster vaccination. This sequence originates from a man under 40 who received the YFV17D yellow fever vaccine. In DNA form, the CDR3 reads TGTGCCAGCAGTTGGGGCTCTAGCCTAGCGGCCGAGACCCAGTACTTC. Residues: CASSWGSSLAAETQYF.